Following are 20 T cell receptor beta chains from one sample sequenced in a study of blood T cell repertoires in COVID-19. Profiled with immunoSEQ multiplex PCR; TCRdb holds only in-frame clones, not every one. The repertoire holds about 120,000 clones, with about 80% as singletons. The sequenced material came from peripheral blood. These receptors were collected from a man between 65 and 85 years old with active or convalescent COVID-19.

Here the CDR3 reads CASSVALGGGNTIYF. CDR3 DNA sequence: TGTGCCAGCAGCGTAGCTCTGGGAGGTGGAAACACCATATATTTT. This chain connects TRBV9 to TRBJ1-3; D is unclear. The CDR3 is made up of 15 amino acids. The V end was cut by 0 bases, the J end by 3 bases, with 10 bases between. Per germline, CDR1 SGDLS and CDR2 YYNGEE.

The rearrangement links TRBV3-1 (or the pseudogene TRBV3-2) to TRBJ1-1; 8 bases match TRBD1. Germline V CDR1 and CDR2: LGHDT, YNNKEL (reference sequence). V trimming: 10 bases; J trimming: 1 base; junction bases outside the gene matches: 5. The CDR3 runs 13 residues. This chain's CDR3 is CAISDRANTEAFF. The CDR3 DNA reads TGTGCCATTTCGGACAGGGCGAACACTGAAGCTTTCTTT.

This chain connects TRBV18 to TRBJ2-1; TRBD1 might be the D (6 bases). Per the germline V gene, CDR1 is KGHSH and CDR2 is LQKENI. The V end lost 2 bases, the J end lost 5 bases, and 16 bases lay between the germline ends. The CDR3 is 16 amino acids. The CDR3 sequence is CASSPTTPGTNNEQFF. As DNA, the CDR3 is TGTGCCAGCTCACCAACAACGCCAGGGACAAACAATGAGCAGTTCTTC.

Here the CDR3 DNA reads TGCGCCAGCAGCGTGGGGTGGTCAGACTCCTACGAGCAGTACTTC. Protein product: CASSVGWSDSYEQYF. This rearrangement joins TRBV5-1 to TRBJ2-7; D gene ambiguous. Germline-derived CDR1 and CDR2 are SGHRS and YFSETQ. Between the trimmed V and J ends, which lost 4 bases and 0 bases, there was a span of 14 bases. This CDR3 has 15 residues.

CDR3 DNA sequence: TGTGCCAGCAGCCGGACAGGGAGGAACACTGAAGCTTTCTTT. This codes for CASSRTGRNTEAFF. The rearrangement joins TRBV6-2 or TRBV6-3 to TRBJ1-1; 8 bases match TRBD1. The germline gives CDR1 MNHEY, CDR2 SVGEGT. The J segment lost 1 base and the V segment lost 6 bases, leaving 4 bases of the junction unmatched. The CDR3 extends over 14 amino acids.

This rearrangement joins TRBV7-9 to TRBJ2-3, with TRBD1 identical over 11 bases. V lost 4 bases to trimming and J lost 7 bases; unmatched junction nucleotides: 10. This CDR3 region has 16 residues. Germline V CDR1 and CDR2: SEHNR, FQNEAQ (reference sequence). The CDR3 is CASSWTGGPPRYTQYF. In DNA form, the CDR3 reads TGTGCCAGCAGCTGGACAGGGGGCCCTCCGAGATATACGCAGTATTTT.

The V gene is TRBV4-3, the J gene TRBJ1-5; D gene ambiguous. V lost 6 bases and J lost 9, with 12 bases in between. Germline assignment: CDR1 LGHNA and CDR2 YSLEER. The CDR3 sequence is 12 residues long. The CDR3 DNA follows: TGCGCCAGCAGTCTATGGCGGTGGCCCCAGCATTTT. This codes for CASSLWRWPQHF.

This rearrangement joins TRBV7-8 to TRBJ2-7; TRBD2 is a possible D gene (6 bases). V lost 5 bases and J lost 2, with 16 bases in between. The germline V gene encodes CDR1 SGHVS and CDR2 FQNEAQ. The CDR3 is 15 amino acids. The CDR3 DNA is TGTGCCAGCAGCGAGGGGTGGAGCGGGCCCTACGAGCAGTACTTC. Encoded protein: CASSEGWSGPYEQYF.

The chain has TRBV30 and TRBJ1-6; tentatively, D is TRBD1 (6 bases). Germline CDR1 and CDR2: GTSNPN and SVGIG (reference sequence). The CDR3 has 14 amino acids. V dropped 0 bases and J dropped 8 bases, with 11 bases sitting between them. This chain's CDR3 is CAWSVRGADSPLHF. CDR3 nucleotide sequence: TGTGCCTGGAGTGTACGGGGGGCAGATTCACCCCTCCACTTT.

As regards this clone: An end of the junction differs from the germline gene, which may be a read error. The chain carries TRBV7-2 and TRBJ2-1; D is perhaps TRBD2 (5 bases). The CDR3 totals 11 residues. Germline CDR1 reads SGHTA; CDR2 reads FQGNSA. CDR3 DNA: TGTGCCAGCAGCATCGGACTGCCCGGGGTCTTC. Protein: CASSIGLPGVF.

The chain uses TRBV23-1 and TRBJ1-5; 7 bases align to TRBD1. TRBV23-1 is classed as an ORF, of uncertain function. Trimming at V came to 4 bases and at J to 4 bases, leaving 16 bases not matched to a gene. The CDR3 runs to 18 residues. CDR3 region: CASSRVVVGQYNNQPQHF. The CDR3 coding sequence is TGCGCCAGCAGTCGAGTCGTCGTGGGACAGTACAATAATCAGCCCCAGCATTTT.

The chain has TRBV7-9 and TRBJ1-2; D possibly corresponds to TRBD1 (5 bases). This CDR3 comprises 14 residues. V gave up 1 base and J gave up 7 bases, with 13 bases separating them. Germline values: CDR1 SEHNR, CDR2 FQNEAQ (reference sequence). The DNA for the CDR3 is TGTGCCAGCAGCTTAGAGGCTCAGGGTCGTGGCTACACCTTC. Amino acid sequence: CASSLEAQGRGYTF.

The chain is built from TRBV5-1 and TRBJ2-1, with D unclear. Germline lookup yields CDR1 SGHRS and CDR2 YFSETQ. V was clipped by 5 bases and J by 0 bases, with 9 bases between them. The CDR3 is made up of 14 amino acids. In nucleotides, the CDR3 is TGCGCCAGCAGGGAGAGTAGCTCCTACAATGAGCAGTTCTTC. The encoded protein is CASRESSSYNEQFF.

V gene TRBV5-1 combines with J gene TRBJ2-1; TRBD2 aligns across 9 bases. V gave up 4 bases and J gave up 0 bases; unmatched junction bases: 2. This CDR3 contains 15 residues. Germline assignment: CDR1 SGHRS and CDR2 YFSETQ. The CDR3 sequence is CASSLSGSSYNEQFF. CDR3 DNA sequence: TGCGCCAGCAGCCTTAGCGGGAGCTCCTACAATGAGCAGTTCTTC.

The chain links TRBV29-1 to TRBJ1-1, with D uncertain. Germline-derived CDR1 and CDR2 are SQVTM and ANQGSEA. This CDR3 contains 13 residues. Trimming removed 1 base from V and 1 base from J, with 7 bases in between. CDR3 coding DNA: TGCAGCGTTGAAGGTGCGCGGAACACTGAAGCTTTCTTT. Protein: CSVEGARNTEAFF.

The chain links TRBV4-1 to TRBJ2-5; TRBD2 agrees at 13 bases. Germline CDR1 and CDR2: MGHRA and YSYEKL. There are 18 residues in the CDR3. The V gene end was trimmed by 0 bases and the J gene end by 5 bases; junction bases not matched to a gene: 9. CDR3 in DNA: TGCGCCAGCAGCCAAGACATGACTAGCGGGGGGTCCCGTGAGACCCAGTACTTC. Translating it yields CASSQDMTSGGSRETQYF.

The rearrangement uses TRBV11-2 and TRBJ1-2; no clear D. The germline V gene has CDR1 SGHAT and CDR2 FQNNGV. The CDR3 contains 12 residues. V lost 5 bases and J lost 7, with 11 bases in between. The CDR3 spells CASSRPQAGYTF. The CDR3 coding sequence is TGTGCCAGCAGCAGGCCGCAGGCTGGCTACACCTTC.

V usage is TRBV7-9 and J usage is TRBJ2-7; TRBD1 matches at 9 bases. V was pared by 4 bases and J by 7 bases, with 2 bases of the junction left unmatched. The germline V gene encodes CDR1 SEHNR and CDR2 FQNEAQ (reference sequence). This CDR3 comprises 12 residues. CDR3 sequence: CASSSDRGEQYF. The DNA for the CDR3 is TGTGCCAGCAGCTCCGACAGGGGGGAGCAGTACTTC. Full variable domain (missing parts from reference TRBV7-9 and TRBJ2-7): DTGVSQNPRHKITKRGQNVTFRCDPISEHNRLYWYRQTLGQGPEFLTYFQNEAQLEKSRLLSDRFSAERPKGSFSTLEIQRTEQGDSAMYLCASSSDRGEQYFGPGTRLTVT.

The chain uses TRBV15 and TRBJ1-5, with D perhaps matching TRBD1 (5 bases). Deletions cut 1 base from V and 11 bases from J, with 18 bases between. CDR3 size: 15 residues. Germline assignment: CDR1 LNHNV and CDR2 YYDKDF (reference sequence). The CDR3 spells CATSRGGGSVRSQHF. The CDR3 DNA is TGTGCCACCAGCAGAGGGGGCGGGAGTGTGAGGTCCCAGCATTTT.

The chain uses TRBV10-2 and TRBJ2-6; 7 bases are a match to TRBD2. The ends lost 8 bases at V and 1 base at J; junction bases unmatched: 5. The length of the CDR3 is 15 residues. The germline gives CDR1 WSHSY, CDR2 SAAADI. CDR3 DNA: TGCGCCAGCTCTAGCGGAGTTTCTGGGGCCAACGTCCTGACTTTC. Its protein is CASSSGVSGANVLTF.